One and the same sample provided the 17 T cell receptor beta chains below, sequenced in a study of T cells in Graves' hyperthyroidism and ophthalmopathy. TCR beta CDR3 regions were amplified from RNA. First-round RT-PCR of the TCR CDR3 relied on the HTBI primer set. TCRdb passed the multiplex PCR reads through MiXCR, listing each CDR3 protein once. The data show over 700,000 distinct CDR3 sequences, approximately 18% seen once. Sequencing input: blood. All receptors derive from a woman between 45 and 65 years old with Graves' hyperthyroidism that later progressed to Graves' ophthalmopathy.

This rearrangement joins TRBV5-1 to TRBJ1-2; D unclear. Germline CDR1 and CDR2: SGHRS and YFSETQ. CDR3 length equals 14 residues. Trimming shortened V by 0 bases and J by 2 bases, and 8 bases separated the two germline ends. The CDR3 protein is CASSLDTANYGYTF. The CDR3 DNA sequence: TGCGCCAGCAGCTTGGATACAGCCAACTATGGCTACACCTTC. Using reference TRBV5-1 and TRBJ1-2 for the parts outside the CDR3, the full variable domain is KAGVTQTPRYLIKTRGQQVTLSCSPISGHRSVSWYQQTPGQGLQFLFEYFSETQRNKGNFPGRFSGRQFSNSRSEMNVSTLELGDSALYLCASSLDTANYGYTFGSGTRLTVV.

V gene TRBV28 combines with J gene TRBJ1-2; D is perhaps TRBD1 (5 bases). V gave up 5 bases and J gave up 8 bases, with 15 bases separating them. The CDR3 contains 13 residues. Germline V gives CDR1 MDHEN, CDR2 SYDVKM. CDR3 protein: CASSPVGVGGYTF. CDR3 sequence (DNA): TGTGCCAGCAGTCCTGTGGGGGTTGGAGGCTACACCTTC.

This clonotype occurred many times. The chain links TRBV11-2 to TRBJ2-7; 8 bases align to TRBD2. The germline V gene encodes CDR1 SGHAT and CDR2 FQNNGV. The CDR3 is 13 amino acids. J gave up 6 bases and V 6 bases, and 7 bases lay outside the gene matches. In DNA form, the CDR3 reads TGTGCCAGCAGGGTTAGCGGGGATCTCGAGCAGTACTTC. Residues: CASRVSGDLEQYF.

This clonotype has ten or more counts. The chain recombines TRBV12-3 or TRBV12-4 with TRBJ1-2; tentatively, D is TRBD1 (6 bases). The CDR3 is 12 residues long. With 4 bases removed from V and 8 bases from J, the gap between germline ends came to 11 bases. CDR3 coding DNA: TGTGCCAGCAGTTGGACGGGGGGCGGCTACACCTTC. It yields the protein CASSWTGGGYTF.

In its sample, this clonotype was seen a few times. V gene TRBV7-6 combines with J gene TRBJ1-1; 8 bases line up with TRBD1. The CDR3 is 17 residues long. CDR1 and CDR2 from the germline V gene are SGHVS and FNYEAQ. Trimming cost V 2 bases and J 8 bases; bases outside gene matches: 16. The CDR3 bases are TGTGCCAGCAGCTTAAGGTACTTCGCGACAGGGGACTTAGAAGCTTTCTTT. It encodes CASSLRYFATGDLEAFF.

This chain connects TRBV20-1 to TRBJ2-3; TRBD2 aligns across 7 bases. The V gene end was trimmed by 1 base and the J gene end by 1 base; junction bases not matched to a gene: 5. In germline, CDR1 is DFQATT, CDR2 SNEGSKA (reference sequence). The CDR3 spans 15 residues. CDR3 bases: TGCAGTGCTAGAGCCCCGGGGGGAGGCACAGATACGCAGTATTTT. Translation gives CSARAPGGGTDTQYF.

Many counts were recorded for this clonotype. The chain employs TRBV12-3 or TRBV12-4 and TRBJ1-5; D gene unclear. The CDR3 consists of 15 residues. V lost 1 base to trimming and J lost 2 bases, with 9 bases between them. The CDR3 reads CASSLGLQGNQPQHF. The CDR3 DNA sequence: TGTGCCAGCAGTTTAGGTTTGCAGGGCAATCAGCCCCAGCATTTT.

The table lists this clonotype with many counts. The CDR3 DNA sequence: TGTGCCAGCAGTTTAAGGTGGCTAGCGGGGGAAGAGACCCAGTACTTC. Translation: CASSLRWLAGEETQYF. The chain has TRBV27 and TRBJ2-5; 10 nucleotides match TRBD2. Trimming cost V 2 bases and J 3 bases; bases outside gene matches: 6. The germline CDR1 and CDR2 sequences are MNHEY and SMNVEV (reference sequence). The CDR3 has 16 amino acids.

This sequence joins TRBV27 and TRBJ1-1; D gene ambiguous. CDR1 and CDR2 from the germline V gene are MNHEY and SMNVEV (reference sequence). The germline V and J ends were trimmed by 6 bases and 1 base, with 9 bases remaining between them. This CDR3 is built from 13 residues. The CDR3 reads CASSNIKNTEAFF. In DNA, the CDR3 is TGTGCCAGCAGCAACATAAAGAACACTGAAGCTTTCTTT.

This chain connects TRBV10-3 to TRBJ2-1; 7 nucleotides line up with TRBD2. This CDR3 comprises 16 residues. Germline CDR1 ENHRY, CDR2 SYGVKD. With 7 bases clipped from V and 6 bases from J, the junction kept 15 bases outside the gene matches. CDR3 nucleotide sequence: TGTGCCATCAAAGGGGTTTTGGCTAGCGGTCCCAATGAGCAGTTCTTC. It codes for CAIKGVLASGPNEQFF.

There are a few counts of this clonotype. The chain couples TRBV20-1 to TRBJ2-7; D gene unclear. The CDR3 loop spans 11 amino acids. Trimming took off 3 bases at V and 5 bases at J, with 8 bases between the two ends. CDR1 is DFQATT, CDR2 SNEGSKA, per germline (reference sequence). CDR3 sequence (DNA): TGCAGTGCTAGGATGGTGGACGAGCAGTACTTC. Its protein is CSARMVDEQYF.

CDR3 sequence (DNA): TGCAGTGCCCCTCCCGGGACTAGCATCGACGAGCAGTACTTC. This codes for CSAPPGTSIDEQYF. The genes are TRBV20-1 and TRBJ2-7, with 9 bases lining up with TRBD2. The CDR3 loop spans 14 amino acids. Looked up from germline, CDR1 is DFQATT and CDR2 is SNEGSKA (reference sequence). J was trimmed by 5 bases and V by 6 bases; bases with no gene match: 11.

The chain links TRBV6-1 to TRBJ1-2; a possible D gene is TRBD1 (6 bases). The CDR3 is 14 residues long. V lost 6 bases and J 4 bases, leaving 15 bases between the germline ends. Germline loops: CDR1 MNHNS, CDR2 SASEGT. CDR3 sequence (DNA): TGTGCCAGCAGACGCGGACAGAATGGCTATGGCTACACCTTC. Amino acids: CASRRGQNGYGYTF.

This clonotype came up many times. The chain has TRBV3-1 and TRBJ1-2; 9 nucleotides line up with TRBD1. The CDR3 length is 15 residues. Trimming removed 4 bases from V and 7 bases from J; junction bases left unmatched: 10. The germline V gene has CDR1 LGHDT and CDR2 YNNKEL (reference sequence). DNA for the CDR3: TGTGCCAGCAGCCTTACTCGGGACAGGGATCCTGGCTACACCTTC. Protein sequence: CASSLTRDRDPGYTF.

The table lists this clonotype with a few counts. The V and J genes are TRBV24-1 and TRBJ2-1; 9 bases are shared with TRBD2. The V gene's germline CDR1 is KGHDR and CDR2 SFDVKD. The CDR3 is made up of 15 amino acids. V trimming: 4 bases; J trimming: 9 bases; junction bases outside the gene matches: 9. The CDR3, as DNA: TGTGCCACCAGTGAGCGGCGGGGGGGCCGGATTGAGCAGTTCTTC. Translated: CATSERRGGRIEQFF.

This clonotype has only a few counts. V gene TRBV20-1 combines with J gene TRBJ2-1; 7 bases agree with TRBD2. The CDR3 is made up of 16 amino acids. Per germline, CDR1 DFQATT and CDR2 SNEGSKA (reference sequence). V shed 3 bases, J shed 0 bases, and the junction held 8 bases outside the gene matches. The CDR3 region has the DNA TGCAGTGCTAGCCATCTAGCGGCAAGCTCCTACAATGAGCAGTTCTTC. It codes for CSASHLAASSYNEQFF.

This clonotype was detected only a few times. This CDR3 is CASSLDAGDYNEQFF. Written as DNA, the CDR3 is TGTGCCAGCAGCTTGGATGCAGGGGACTACAATGAGCAGTTCTTC. The chain couples TRBV5-6 to TRBJ2-1, with D possibly matching TRBD1 (6 bases). The length of the CDR3 is 15 residues. CDR1 and CDR2 from the germline V gene are SGHDT and YYEEEE. Trimming took 0 bases from V and 3 from J, leaving 10 bases between them.